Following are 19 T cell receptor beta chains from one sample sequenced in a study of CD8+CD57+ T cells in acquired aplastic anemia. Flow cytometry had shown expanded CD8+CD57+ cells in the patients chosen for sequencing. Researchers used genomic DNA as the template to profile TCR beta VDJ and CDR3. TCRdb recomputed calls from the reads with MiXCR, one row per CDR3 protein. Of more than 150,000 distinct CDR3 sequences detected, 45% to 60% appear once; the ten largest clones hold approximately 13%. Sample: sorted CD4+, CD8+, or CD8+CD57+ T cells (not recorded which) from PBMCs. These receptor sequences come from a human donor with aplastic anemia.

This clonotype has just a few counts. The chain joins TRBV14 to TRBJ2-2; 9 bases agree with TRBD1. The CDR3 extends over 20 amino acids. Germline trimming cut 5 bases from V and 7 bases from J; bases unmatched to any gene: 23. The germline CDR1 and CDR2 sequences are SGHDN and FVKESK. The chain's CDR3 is CASSEATLNPGQGSSGELFF. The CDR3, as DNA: TGTGCCAGCAGCGAAGCCACCCTTAACCCGGGACAGGGCTCGAGCGGGGAGCTGTTTTTT.

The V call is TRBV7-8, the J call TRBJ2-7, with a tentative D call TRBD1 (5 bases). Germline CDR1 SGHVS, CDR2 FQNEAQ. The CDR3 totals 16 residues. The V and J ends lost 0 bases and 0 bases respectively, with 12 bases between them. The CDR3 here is CASSLAAGLSSYEQYF. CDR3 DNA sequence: TGTGCCAGCAGCTTAGCTGCAGGGCTAAGCTCCTACGAGCAGTACTTC.

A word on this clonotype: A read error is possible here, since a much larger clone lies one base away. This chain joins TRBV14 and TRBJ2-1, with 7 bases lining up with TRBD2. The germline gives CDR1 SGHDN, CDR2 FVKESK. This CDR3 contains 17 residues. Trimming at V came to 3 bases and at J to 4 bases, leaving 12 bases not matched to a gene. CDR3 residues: CASSQSVASGVYNEQFF. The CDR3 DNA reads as TGTGCCAGCAGCCAGAGCGTAGCTAGCGGTGTTTACAATGAGCAGTTCTTC.

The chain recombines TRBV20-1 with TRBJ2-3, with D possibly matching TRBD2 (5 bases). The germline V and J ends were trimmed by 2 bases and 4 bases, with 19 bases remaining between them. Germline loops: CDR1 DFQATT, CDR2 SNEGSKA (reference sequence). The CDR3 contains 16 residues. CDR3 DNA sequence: TGCAGTGCTAGACCCGACGAGACCAGAGCGGCAGATACGCAGTATTTT. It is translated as CSARPDETRAADTQYF.

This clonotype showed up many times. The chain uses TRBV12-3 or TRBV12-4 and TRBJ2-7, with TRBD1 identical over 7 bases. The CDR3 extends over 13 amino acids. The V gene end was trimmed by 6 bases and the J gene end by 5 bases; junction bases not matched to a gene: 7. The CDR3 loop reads CASRSGTVHEQYF. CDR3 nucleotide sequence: TGTGCCAGCAGGTCCGGGACAGTGCACGAGCAGTACTTC.

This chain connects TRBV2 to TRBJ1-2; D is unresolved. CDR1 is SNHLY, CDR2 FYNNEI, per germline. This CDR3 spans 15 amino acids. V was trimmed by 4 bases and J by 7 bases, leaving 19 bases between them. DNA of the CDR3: TGTGCCAGCAGTGGGAAATCCGCTACCCCCTGTGGCTACACCTTC. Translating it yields CASSGKSATPCGYTF. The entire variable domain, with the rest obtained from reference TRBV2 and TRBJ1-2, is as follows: EPEVTQTPSHQVTQMGQEVILRCVPISNHLYFYWYRQILGQKVEFLVSFYNNEISEKSEIFDDQFSVERPDGSNFTLKIRSTKLEDSAMYFCASSGKSATPCGYTFGSGTRLTVV.

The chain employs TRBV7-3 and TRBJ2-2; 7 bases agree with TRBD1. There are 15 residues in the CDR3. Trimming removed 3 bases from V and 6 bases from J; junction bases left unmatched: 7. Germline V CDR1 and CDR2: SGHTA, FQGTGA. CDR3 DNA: TGTGCCAGCAGCTTCGACAGGGCTGGGGCCGGGGAGCTGTTTTTT. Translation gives CASSFDRAGAGELFF. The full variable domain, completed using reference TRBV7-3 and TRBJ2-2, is GAGVSQTPSNKVTEKGKYVELRCDPISGHTALYWYRQSLGQGPEFLIYFQGTGAADDSGLPNDRFFAVRPEGSVSTLKIQRTERGDSAVYLCASSFDRAGAGELFFGEGSRLTVL.

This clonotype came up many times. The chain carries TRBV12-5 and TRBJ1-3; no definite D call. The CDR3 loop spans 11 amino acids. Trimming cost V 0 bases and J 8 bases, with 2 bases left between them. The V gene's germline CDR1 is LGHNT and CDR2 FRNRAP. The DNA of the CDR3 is TGTGCTAGTGGTTTGGTAGACACCATATATTTT. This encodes CASGLVDTIYF.

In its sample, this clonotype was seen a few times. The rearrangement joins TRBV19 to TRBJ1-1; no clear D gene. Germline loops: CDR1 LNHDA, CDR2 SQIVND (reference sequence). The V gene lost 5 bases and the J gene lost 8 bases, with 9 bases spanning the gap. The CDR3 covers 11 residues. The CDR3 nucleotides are TGTGCCAGTAGTGGTGATTACGAAGCTTTCTTT. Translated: CASSGDYEAFF.

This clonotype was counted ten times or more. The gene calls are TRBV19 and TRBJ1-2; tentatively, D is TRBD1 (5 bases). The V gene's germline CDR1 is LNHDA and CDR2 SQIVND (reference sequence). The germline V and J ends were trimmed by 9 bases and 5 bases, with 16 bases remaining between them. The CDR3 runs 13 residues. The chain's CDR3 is CASADSGAYGYTF. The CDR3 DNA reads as TGTGCCAGCGCTGACAGCGGGGCTTATGGCTACACCTTC.

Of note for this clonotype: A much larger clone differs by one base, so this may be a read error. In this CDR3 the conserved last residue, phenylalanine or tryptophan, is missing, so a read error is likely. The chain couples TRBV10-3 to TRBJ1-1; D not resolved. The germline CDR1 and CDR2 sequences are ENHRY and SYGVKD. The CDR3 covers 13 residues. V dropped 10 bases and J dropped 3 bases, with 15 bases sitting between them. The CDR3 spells CASTWGWDTEAFL. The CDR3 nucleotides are TGTGCCAGCACATGGGGATGGGACACTGAAGCTTTCTTG.

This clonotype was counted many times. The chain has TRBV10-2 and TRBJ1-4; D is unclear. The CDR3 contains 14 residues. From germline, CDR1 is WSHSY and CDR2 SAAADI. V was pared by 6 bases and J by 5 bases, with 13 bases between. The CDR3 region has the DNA TGCGCCAGCAGGGACGGAGTCCTAAATGAAAAACTGTTTTTT. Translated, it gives CASRDGVLNEKLFF.

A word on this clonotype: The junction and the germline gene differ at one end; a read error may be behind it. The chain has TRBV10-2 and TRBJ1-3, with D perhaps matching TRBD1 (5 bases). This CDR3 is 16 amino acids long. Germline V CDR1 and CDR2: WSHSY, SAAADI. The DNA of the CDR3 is TGCGCCAGCGGTGAAGGATGGGCAGGGAATGGAAACACCATATATTTT. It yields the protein CASGEGWAGNGNTIYF.

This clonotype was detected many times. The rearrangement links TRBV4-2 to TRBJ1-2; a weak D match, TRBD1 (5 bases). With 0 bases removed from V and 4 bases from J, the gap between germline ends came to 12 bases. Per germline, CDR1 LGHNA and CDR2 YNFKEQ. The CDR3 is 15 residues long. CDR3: CASSQEGAVSYGYTF. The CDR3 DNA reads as TGTGCCAGCAGCCAAGAAGGGGCGGTGAGCTATGGCTACACCTTC.

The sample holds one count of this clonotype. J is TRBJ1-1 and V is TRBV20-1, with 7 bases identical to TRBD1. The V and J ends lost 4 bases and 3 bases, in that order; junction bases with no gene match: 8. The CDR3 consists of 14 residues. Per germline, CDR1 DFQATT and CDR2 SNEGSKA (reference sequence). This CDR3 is CSATQTGRDTEAFF. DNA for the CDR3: TGCAGTGCTACCCAGACAGGGAGGGACACTGAAGCTTTCTTT.

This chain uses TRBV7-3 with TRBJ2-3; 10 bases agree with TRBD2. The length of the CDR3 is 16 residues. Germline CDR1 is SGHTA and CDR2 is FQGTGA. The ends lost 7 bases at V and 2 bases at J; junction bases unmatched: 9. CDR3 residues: CASTKRLAGDTDTQYF. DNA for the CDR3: TGTGCCAGCACAAAGCGGCTAGCGGGGGACACAGATACGCAGTATTTT.

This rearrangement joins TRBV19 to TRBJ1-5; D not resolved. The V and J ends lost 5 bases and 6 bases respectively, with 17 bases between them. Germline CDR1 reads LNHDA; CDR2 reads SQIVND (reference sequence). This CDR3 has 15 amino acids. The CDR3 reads CASSRSGGVSQPQHF. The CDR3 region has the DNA TGTGCCAGTAGTCGTAGTGGTGGGGTTAGTCAGCCCCAGCATTTT.

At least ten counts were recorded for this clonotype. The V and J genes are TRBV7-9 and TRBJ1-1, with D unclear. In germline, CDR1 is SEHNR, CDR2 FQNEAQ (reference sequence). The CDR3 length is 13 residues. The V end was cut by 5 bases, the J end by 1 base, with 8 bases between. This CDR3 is CASSLMGNTEAFF. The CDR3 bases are TGTGCCAGCAGCCTGATGGGGAACACTGAAGCTTTCTTT.

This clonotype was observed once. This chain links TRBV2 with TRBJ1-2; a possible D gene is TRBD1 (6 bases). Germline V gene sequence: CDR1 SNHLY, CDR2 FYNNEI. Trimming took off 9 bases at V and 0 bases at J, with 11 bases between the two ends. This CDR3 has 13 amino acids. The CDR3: CASTGWTNYGYTF. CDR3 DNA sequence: TGTGCCAGTACAGGGTGGACTAACTATGGCTACACCTTC.